This T cell receptor (beta chain) was observed in a study of vaccination and CD4 T cells after COVID-19. On the study more broadly: Convalescents were six males and four females, two of them Hispanic. Study conclusions and caveats: Convalescent patients' vaccine-specific clones were spike mono-reactive in 304 of 307 cases.

Sequence data for DNA of cultured CD4+ T cells were generated by the Oncomine TCR Beta short-read assay. TCRdb re-analysed the PCR reads in MiXCR, keeping a single row per CDR3 protein. Of fewer than 3,000 distinct CDR3 sequences listed, about 27% are singletons. The germline V gene encodes CDR1 DFQATT and CDR2 SNEGSKA (reference sequence). The CDR3 runs 11 residues. V dropped 7 bases and J dropped 1 base, with 8 bases sitting between them. This clonotype has a handful of counts. Antigen unknown. Treatment: approximately nine-day PBMC culture with coronavirus spike peptide pools or control peptides (ViraFEST assay). Ahead of the COVID-19 pandemic (2011-2018), the CD4+ T cells of the unexposed donor were collected. Upon completion of 9 to 10 days of culture, CD4+ T cells were isolated via negative selection.

Sequencing was carried out using CD4+ T cells from blood, cultured in vitro. This rearrangement joins TRBV20-1 to TRBJ2-7; no definite D call. The source is a human donor in good health. CDR3 in DNA: TGCAGTGTCCCGCAGTCCTACGAGCAGTACTTC. It encodes CSVPQSYEQYF.